This TCR beta chain was retrieved from a study of T cell responses to AZD1222 COVID-19 vaccine. Repertoires were generated with immunoSEQ multiplex PCR, while TCRdb's copy carries only in-frame clones and drops some. The sample has around 130,000 clones; over 75% are singletons. CDR1 is SGDLS and CDR2 is YYNGEE in the germline V gene. The CDR3 length is 12 residues. V was cut by 3 bases and J by 10 bases, with 8 bases left in between. Note on this clone: Its antigen is not known.

General study results and limits: After two AZD1222 doses, spike-specific TCR breadth and depth rose versus day 0. Baseline seropositivity characterized only a handful of AZD1222 recipients. Nearly half of spike-specific TCRs reportedly target variant regions that are unmutated in the B.1.351 and B.1.1.7 variants.

The sample here was peripheral blood, taken on day 0 of AZD1222 vaccination. This rearrangement joins TRBV9 to TRBJ1-6; a possible D gene is TRBD1 (6 bases). The sequence was obtained from an adult in good health. CDR3 nucleotide sequence: TGTGCCAGCAGCGCAGGGGAATCACCCCTCCACTTT. As protein: CASSAGESPLHF.